This is a list of T cell receptor beta chains from one sample in a study of cytotoxic CD8 clonotypes in ibrutinib-treated CLL. Clones were read by immunoSEQ multiplex PCR, and TCRdb kept only the in-frame ones, dropping some. This sample has fewer than 150,000 clones, with 80% to 90% found just once. The source was PBMCs, collected after 24 months of ibrutinib treatment. The receptors were gathered from a human donor with chronic lymphocytic leukemia. Both conserved end residues are part of each CDR3. D genes are given only for firm matches. Clone size appears in some rows only: once, few, many, or a class for an expanded clone.

D gene: NA; clone size: few; J gene: TRBJ1-5; V gene: TRBV6-1; CDR3 protein: CASTQDGDTNQPQHF; CDR3 DNA: TGTGCCAGCACCCAGGACGGAGACACCAATCAGCCCCAGCATTTT
D gene: NA; clone size: NA; J gene: TRBJ1-3; V gene: TRBV7-3; CDR3 protein: CASSPGVERGNTIYF; CDR3 DNA: TGTGCCAGCAGCCCCGGTGTAGAGCGGGGAAACACCATATATTTT
D gene: TRBD1; clone size: NA; J gene: TRBJ1-3; V gene: TRBV4-3; CDR3 protein: CASSQFTGGSGNTIYF; CDR3 DNA: TGCGCCAGCAGCCAGTTTACAGGGGGTTCTGGAAACACCATATATTTT
D gene: NA; clone size: NA; J gene: TRBJ2-5; V gene: TRBV5-1; CDR3 protein: CASSFSERETQYF; CDR3 DNA: TGCGCCAGCAGCTTCTCGGAACGGGAGACCCAGTACTTC
D gene: TRBD2; clone size: NA; J gene: TRBJ2-3; V gene: TRBV11-2; CDR3 protein: CASSLSGLAGEDTQYF; CDR3 DNA: TGTGCCAGCAGCCTGAGTGGCCTAGCGGGGGAAGATACGCAGTATTTT
D gene: NA; clone size: NA; J gene: TRBJ2-7; V gene: TRBV15; CDR3 protein: CATSREDIYEQYF; CDR3 DNA: TGTGCCACCAGCAGAGAGGACATCTACGAGCAGTACTTC
D gene: TRBD1; clone size: NA; J gene: TRBJ2-7; V gene: TRBV2; CDR3 protein: CASLGQAIYEQYF; CDR3 DNA: TGTGCCAGCTTAGGACAGGCGATCTACGAGCAGTACTTC
D gene: NA; clone size: few; J gene: TRBJ2-3; V gene: TRBV5-1; CDR3 protein: CASSRGTGVAEANTQYF; CDR3 DNA: TGCGCCAGCAGCAGGGGGACTGGGGTTGCGGAGGCGAACACGCAGTATTTT
D gene: NA; clone size: NA; J gene: TRBJ1-6; V gene: TRBV29-1; CDR3 protein: CSVEEAANSPLHF; CDR3 DNA: TGCAGCGTTGAAGAGGCGGCCAATTCACCCCTCCACTTT
D gene: NA; clone size: NA; J gene: TRBJ2-5; V gene: TRBV19; CDR3 protein: CASSIGRADQETQYF; CDR3 DNA: TGTGCCAGTAGTATCGGTCGGGCGGACCAAGAGACCCAGTACTTC
D gene: NA; clone size: NA; J gene: TRBJ1-5; V gene: TRBV5-5; CDR3 protein: CASSLSGGGQPQHF; CDR3 DNA: TGTGCCAGCAGCTTGTCGGGGGGAGGTCAGCCCCAGCATTTT
D gene: NA; clone size: NA; J gene: TRBJ2-5; V gene: TRBV11-2; CDR3 protein: CASSPLGLQETQYF; CDR3 DNA: TGTGCCAGCAGCCCCCTCGGGTTGCAAGAGACCCAGTACTTC
D gene: NA; clone size: NA; J gene: TRBJ1-4; V gene: TRBV7-8; CDR3 protein: CASSLGWEKLFF; CDR3 DNA: TGTGCCAGCAGCTTAGGCTGGGAAAAACTGTTTTTT
D gene: NA; clone size: few; J gene: TRBJ1-2; V gene: TRBV12-5; CDR3 protein: CASGLVPGNYGYTF; CDR3 DNA: TGTGCTAGTGGTTTGGTACCAGGGAACTATGGCTACACCTTC
D gene: TRBD2; clone size: NA; J gene: TRBJ2-7; V gene: TRBV11-3; CDR3 protein: CASSSGGDGPYEQYF; CDR3 DNA: TGTGCCAGCAGCTCGGGGGGGGACGGACCCTACGAGCAGTACTTC
D gene: TRBD1; clone size: NA; J gene: TRBJ1-2; V gene: TRBV10-2; CDR3 protein: CASSSTTGIYGYTF; CDR3 DNA: TGCGCCAGCAGCTCCACGACAGGGATTTATGGCTACACCTTC
D gene: NA; clone size: once; J gene: TRBJ2-7; V gene: TRBV7-2; CDR3 protein: CASSFAGNEQYF; CDR3 DNA: TGTGCCAGCAGCTTCGCCGGGAACGAGCAGTACTTC
D gene: NA; clone size: NA; J gene: TRBJ2-1; V gene: TRBV6-6; CDR3 protein: CASSNTGAYNEQFF; CDR3 DNA: TGTGCCAGCAGCAACACGGGGGCCTACAATGAGCAGTTCTTC
D gene: TRBD1; clone size: NA; J gene: TRBJ2-1; V gene: TRBV5-6; CDR3 protein: CASSPRQGGSYNEQFF; CDR3 DNA: TGTGCCAGCAGCCCCCGACAGGGGGGCTCCTACAATGAGCAGTTCTTC
D gene: NA; clone size: NA; J gene: TRBJ1-5; V gene: TRBV5-1; CDR3 protein: CASSLGVGQPQHF; CDR3 DNA: TGCGCCAGCAGCTTGGGGGTGGGTCAGCCCCAGCATTTT
D gene: TRBD1; clone size: NA; J gene: TRBJ1-3; V gene: TRBV7-2; CDR3 protein: CASSSRAGQGGNTIYF; CDR3 DNA: TGTGCCAGCAGCTCCCGAGCGGGACAGGGTGGAAACACCATATATTTT
D gene: NA; clone size: NA; J gene: TRBJ1-1; V gene: TRBV5-5; CDR3 protein: CASSPTTGLNTEAFF; CDR3 DNA: TGTGCCAGCAGCCCGACGACAGGACTGAACACTGAAGCTTTCTTT
D gene: TRBD1; clone size: NA; J gene: TRBJ2-5; V gene: TRBV28; CDR3 protein: CASSSQTGAGETQYF; CDR3 DNA: TGTGCCAGCAGTTCACAGACAGGGGCTGGAGAGACCCAGTACTTC